This T cell receptor beta chain stems from a study of immune evolution from preneoplasia to lung adenocarcinoma. Overall study findings and caveats: Top clone share appeared to fall from AAH through AIS, MIA, adenocarcinoma. Normal lung had highest clonality; later lesions appeared denser, more diverse.

CDR1 is LGHNA and CDR2 is YNFKEQ in the germline V gene. The CDR3 runs 18 residues. V was trimmed by 0 bases and J by 7 bases, leaving 22 bases between them. Regarding this clone: Its antigen remains unidentified.

Patients had resection in Japan or China between about 2013 and 2017. The data were produced by immunoSEQ multiplex PCR, yet TCRdb's version contains in-frame clones alone and is incomplete. In the table there are some 5,500 clones, approximately 87% of which are singletons. The TCR comes from a person aged 70 to 80 with lung adenocarcinoma. The sample taken for sequencing was FFPE adjacent normal lung tissue. This chain links TRBV4-2 with TRBJ1-5, with a possible D match to TRBD1 (5 bases). CDR3 amino acids: CASSQDLSGTALLQPQHF. Written as DNA, the CDR3 is TGTGCCAGCAGCCAAGATCTGTCCGGGACGGCTCTCCTACAGCCCCAGCATTTT.